Presented here are 5 T cell receptor beta chains from one specimen sequenced in a study of T cell repertoires in cytomegalovirus infection. TCRdb used MiXCR to reprocess the reads, holding one entry per CDR3 protein. The table shows about 20,000 distinct CDR3 sequences, with about 40% occurring only once. Antigens of these TCRs are unknown. The material was CD8+ T cells from cultured PBMCs, obtained from culture after CMV antigen stimulation. Receptors were obtained from a human donor in good health (CMV status not recorded). Some clones in this sample may be carry-over from other donors' samples.

The rearrangement joins TRBV20-1 to TRBJ2-5; TRBD2 might be the D (6 bases). The CDR3 is made up of 16 amino acids. Germline lookup yields CDR1 DFQATT and CDR2 SNEGSKA (reference sequence). The V end lost 0 bases, the J end lost 2 bases, and 16 bases lay between the germline ends. CDR3 in DNA: TGCAGTGCTAGAGATAGAATTATGAGCGGGCAAGAGACCCAGTACTTC. It encodes CSARDRIMSGQETQYF.

The rearrangement links TRBV15 to TRBJ1-2; D gene uncertain. Deletions cut 2 bases from V and 2 bases from J, with 6 bases between. Germline V gives CDR1 LNHNV, CDR2 YYDKDF (reference sequence). This CDR3 contains 13 residues. CDR3 residues: CATSRQRNYGYTF. As DNA, the CDR3 is TGTGCCACCAGCAGACAGAGAAACTATGGCTACACCTTC.

The chain links TRBV5-4 to TRBJ2-5; 10 nucleotides align to TRBD2. Trimming cost V 3 bases and J 4 bases; bases outside gene matches: 3. The V gene's germline CDR1 is SGHNT and CDR2 YYREEE (reference sequence). The CDR3 covers 14 residues. This CDR3 reads CASSWGLAIETQYF. The DNA for the CDR3 is TGTGCCAGCAGCTGGGGACTAGCGATAGAGACCCAGTACTTC.

Concerning this clonotype: A much larger clone differs by one base, so this may be a read error. The chain has TRBV7-2 and TRBJ1-1; D may be TRBD1 (5 bases). Germline V CDR1 and CDR2: SGHTA, FQGNSA. CDR3 length: 14 amino acids. V was pared by 5 bases and J by 0 bases, with 10 bases between. Written as DNA, the CDR3 is TGTACCAGCAGCCTCACAGGTCTGAACACTGAAGCTTTCTTT. Translating it yields CTSSLTGLNTEAFF.

The V and J genes are TRBV19 and TRBJ1-2; D may be TRBD1 (5 bases). Germline V gives CDR1 LNHDA, CDR2 SQIVND (reference sequence). V dropped 5 bases and J dropped 2 bases, with 27 bases sitting between them. The CDR3 runs to 19 residues. The CDR3 DNA follows: TGTGCCAGTAGTGGGGCCTCCCCGGGACCGACGATCCTGAACTATGGCTACACCTTC. This encodes CASSGASPGPTILNYGYTF.